This T cell receptor (beta chain) derives from a study of cytomegalovirus exposure and HLA in healthy donors. Looking at the study overall: As an earlier analysis found, about 179 million T cells yielded 90 million to 140 million unique TCR beta sequences.

There are 13 residues in the CDR3. Trimming left V 8 bases short and J 2 bases short, with 7 bases between. Per germline, CDR1 MNHEY and CDR2 SVGAGI. General observations from the study: Some V segments (TRBV6-2 and TRBV6-3 among them) were excluded as indistinguishable. At a 0.05 false discovery rate, a later analysis found over 15,000 TCR beta sequences to be associated with HLA alleles. Later analysis reportedly placed an Asian-associated ancestry cluster below the roughly 700-donor mean in N-insertions.

As to this clone: The antigen is unknown.

The PCR ran on 60 Vbeta and 13 Jbeta primers. TCRdb keeps only in-frame clones here, not all; method: immunoSEQ multiplex PCR. The sample has some 200,000 clones; 70% to 80% are singletons. The sequence derives from a male donor in good health and CMV-seropositive. The sequenced sample consisted of PBMCs. The gene calls are TRBV6-5 and TRBJ1-6, with D hard to call. CDR3 sequence reads: CASGSTYNSPLHF. The CDR3 bases are TGTGCCAGCGGCAGTACCTATAATTCACCCCTCCACTTT.